These 21 T cell receptor beta chains came from one sample sequenced in a study of T cells after yellow fever vaccination. TCRdb called the 5' RACE reads again in MiXCR, with one record for every CDR3 protein. The table includes about 300,000 distinct CDR3 sequences, under 5% detected once. The sample was PBMCs, taken 5 days after the yellow fever booster vaccination. Receptor source: a man aged 18-30 years who received the YFV17D yellow fever vaccine.

This clonotype was observed at least ten times. The J gene is TRBJ2-7, the V gene TRBV7-6; 8 bases map to TRBD1. This CDR3 is built from 12 residues. With 5 bases clipped from V and 6 bases from J, the junction kept 3 bases outside the gene matches. Germline CDR1 and CDR2: SGHVS and FNYEAQ. In DNA, the CDR3 is TGTGCCAGCAGCCCCAGGGGGCTCGAGCAGTACTTC. Protein: CASSPRGLEQYF.

This clonotype occurred a few times. The chain uses TRBV27 and TRBJ1-2, with D perhaps TRBD1 (5 bases). The V gene lost 3 bases and the J gene lost 2 bases, with 13 bases spanning the gap. This CDR3 has 15 amino acids. Germline CDR1 is MNHEY and CDR2 is SMNVEV (reference sequence). CDR3 residues: CASSFLRDGNYGYTF. As DNA, the CDR3 is TGTGCCAGCAGTTTCCTAAGGGACGGAAACTATGGCTACACCTTC.

This clonotype was found a few times. The chain couples TRBV7-2 to TRBJ2-1; D uncertain. From germline, CDR1 is SGHTA and CDR2 FQGNSA. V shed 6 bases and J shed 5 bases, with 14 bases lying between them. This CDR3 is built from 14 residues. The CDR3: CASSRQRGDNEQFF. CDR3 DNA: TGTGCCAGCAGTCGACAAAGAGGAGACAATGAGCAGTTCTTC.

The chain links TRBV5-5 to TRBJ1-4, with unresolved D. The V gene lost 3 bases and the J gene lost 3 bases, with 9 bases spanning the gap. Germline loops: CDR1 SGHKS, CDR2 YYEKEE (reference sequence). The CDR3 has 14 amino acids. CDR3 amino acids: CASSSRGPNEKLFF. The CDR3 DNA sequence: TGTGCCAGCAGCTCCCGCGGCCCTAATGAAAAACTGTTTTTT.

In its sample, this clonotype was seen a few times. The gene calls are TRBV6-5 and TRBJ2-7, with TRBD1 as a possible D gene (6 bases). There are 13 residues in the CDR3. Per the germline V gene, CDR1 is MNHEY and CDR2 is SVGAGI. V lost 7 bases and J lost 7, with 17 bases in between. The CDR3 protein is CASIPPQGGEQYF. The DNA for the CDR3 is TGTGCCAGCATTCCACCACAGGGTGGAGAGCAGTACTTC.

This clonotype has more than one count but fewer than ten. CDR3 protein: CASSFSPTGGPGGYTF. The CDR3 coding sequence is TGTGCCAGCAGTTTTTCACCTACAGGGGGTCCTGGGGGCTACACCTTC. The chain joins TRBV27 to TRBJ1-2, with 8 positions matching TRBD1. The germline gives CDR1 MNHEY, CDR2 SMNVEV (reference sequence). Trimming removed 3 bases from V and 8 bases from J; junction bases left unmatched: 14. The CDR3 is made up of 16 amino acids.

This clonotype was counted at least ten times. The chain links TRBV7-9 to TRBJ1-2; a possible D gene is TRBD1 (6 bases). Germline V gives CDR1 SEHNR, CDR2 FQNEAQ (reference sequence). The CDR3 is made up of 13 amino acids. V was clipped by 5 bases and J by 3 bases, with 10 bases between them. Written as DNA, the CDR3 is TGTGCCAGCAGCGTAGGGGGTTACTATGGCTACACCTTC. It codes for CASSVGGYYGYTF.

This clonotype was counted at least ten times. The rearrangement uses TRBV7-2 and TRBJ2-3; TRBD1 matches at 7 bases. From germline, CDR1 is SGHTA and CDR2 FQGNSA. The junction had 3 bases not matched to a gene; V was cut back by 4 bases and J by 2 bases. The CDR3 sequence is 14 residues long. The CDR3 DNA is TGTGCCAGCAGCTGGGACAGATTCACAGATACGCAGTATTTT. Its protein is CASSWDRFTDTQYF.

The gene calls are TRBV5-1 and TRBJ2-4; D is unresolved. Trimming took 5 bases from V and 3 from J, leaving 12 bases between them. CDR3 length: 14 amino acids. The germline V gene encodes CDR1 SGHRS and CDR2 YFSETQ. The CDR3 DNA reads TGCGCCAGCAGTCCAGACTGGTACAAAAACATTCAGTACTTC. Translated, it gives CASSPDWYKNIQYF. Looking up the rest from reference TRBV5-1 and TRBJ2-4 gives the full variable domain: KAGVTQTPRYLIKTRGQQVTLSCSPISGHRSVSWYQQTPGQGLQFLFEYFSETQRNKGNFPGRFSGRQFSNSRSEMNVSTLELGDSALYLCASSPDWYKNIQYFGAGTRLSVL.

On this clonotype itself: A single base separates this from a much larger clone, so it may be a read error. The rearrangement links TRBV27 to TRBJ1-1, with D unresolved. The V gene lost 2 bases and the J gene lost 4 bases, with 8 bases spanning the gap. The CDR3 consists of 13 residues. Germline V gene lookup returns CDR1 MNHEY and CDR2 SMNVEV (reference sequence). The CDR3, as DNA: TGTGCCAGCAGTTTAGGGCAGACCACTGAAGCTTTCTTT. Residues: CASSLGQTTEAFF.

This clonotype was counted ten times or more. The rearrangement links TRBV7-9 to TRBJ2-1; D gene ambiguous. The V gene lost 7 bases and the J gene lost 6 bases, with 10 bases spanning the gap. Germline V gives CDR1 SEHNR, CDR2 FQNEAQ (reference sequence). There are 12 residues in the CDR3. The CDR3 is CASTRRFNEQFF. DNA of the CDR3: TGTGCCAGCACCCGGCGTTTCAATGAGCAGTTCTTC.

CDR3 DNA sequence: TGTGCCAGCACCACCCCCCTAGGACGGACTAACTATGGCTACACCTTC. Translation gives CASTTPLGRTNYGYTF. V usage is TRBV6-2 or TRBV6-3 and J usage is TRBJ1-2, with no clear D. V gave up 7 bases and J gave up 0 bases, with 18 bases separating them. This CDR3 contains 16 residues. Germline-derived CDR1 and CDR2 are MNHEY and SVGEGT.

This clonotype came up a few times. This chain links TRBV7-2 with TRBJ1-1, with D possibly matching TRBD1 (6 bases). V was cut by 3 bases and J by 1 base, with 15 bases left in between. The germline CDR1 and CDR2 sequences are SGHTA and FQGNSA. The CDR3 runs 16 residues. The CDR3 bases are TGTGCCAGCAGCTTCCGGGGGGGGCGAGGGAACACTGAAGCTTTCTTT. Translation gives CASSFRGGRGNTEAFF.

At least ten counts were recorded for this clonotype. J is TRBJ2-7 and V is TRBV4-3, with TRBD2 identical over 10 bases. The CDR3 consists of 15 residues. Per the germline V gene, CDR1 is LGHNA and CDR2 is YSLEER. Trimming removed 4 bases from V and 4 bases from J; junction bases left unmatched: 7. CDR3 DNA sequence: TGCGCCAGCAGCCGGTATAGCGGGGGGCCGTACGAGCAGTACTTC. As protein: CASSRYSGGPYEQYF.

This clonotype was found a few times. The chain carries TRBV19 and TRBJ2-7; 11 bases align to TRBD1. The CDR3 runs to 13 residues. Germline V gene sequence: CDR1 LNHDA, CDR2 SQIVND (reference sequence). V shed 6 bases and J 5 bases; nucleotides not matched to a gene: 3. The CDR3 region is CASSRTGGNEQYV. Written as DNA, the CDR3 is TGTGCCAGTAGCCGGACAGGGGGCAACGAGCAGTACGTC.

This clonotype has more than one count but fewer than ten. The chain combines TRBV7-2 with TRBJ1-3; D ambiguous. The ends were cut back, 0 bases at V and 2 bases at J, with 11 bases in the middle. CDR1 and CDR2 from the germline V gene are SGHTA and FQGNSA. The CDR3 has 16 residues. The CDR3 DNA follows: TGTGCCAGCAGCTTAGCGAGTAATGGCCCTGGAAACACCATATATTTT. Translation: CASSLASNGPGNTIYF.

This clonotype was seen at least ten times. The V call is TRBV5-4, the J call TRBJ2-1, with D hard to call. Trimming took 0 bases from V and 5 from J, leaving 9 bases between them. This CDR3 has 14 residues. Per the germline V gene, CDR1 is SGHNT and CDR2 is YYREEE (reference sequence). The CDR3 region has the DNA TGTGCCAGCAGCTTGGAGCCAGTCAACAATGAGCAGTTCTTC. This codes for CASSLEPVNNEQFF.

A few counts support this clonotype. The V gene is TRBV6-2 or TRBV6-3, the J gene TRBJ1-2; D call uncertain. Germline lookup yields CDR1 MNHEY and CDR2 SVGEGT. The CDR3 length is 12 residues. V lost 3 bases and J 6 bases, leaving 8 bases between the germline ends. CDR3 loop: CASSYGRDGYTF. CDR3 sequence (DNA): TGTGCCAGCAGTTATGGACGGGATGGCTACACCTTC.

This chain uses TRBV6-1 with TRBJ1-6, with no clear D. Per the germline V gene, CDR1 is MNHNS and CDR2 is SASEGT. The CDR3 totals 14 residues. Trimming took off 0 bases at V and 8 bases at J, with 8 bases between the two ends. This CDR3 is CASSEARVDSPLHF. The CDR3 nucleotides read TGTGCCAGCAGTGAAGCAAGGGTTGATTCACCCCTCCACTTT.

The chain has TRBV20-1 and TRBJ2-1; D is perhaps TRBD1 or TRBD2 (6 bases each). V shed 3 bases and J shed 0 bases, with 12 bases lying between them. Germline V CDR1 and CDR2: DFQATT, SNEGSKA (reference sequence). The CDR3 spans 15 residues. The CDR3 is CSASEGGHSYNEQFF. The CDR3 DNA reads TGCAGTGCTAGTGAGGGGGGACACTCCTACAATGAGCAGTTCTTC.

This clonotype was recorded a few times. The chain has TRBV12-3 or TRBV12-4 and TRBJ2-6; D not resolved. Between the trimmed V and J ends, which lost 3 bases and 0 bases, there was a span of 21 bases. This CDR3 region has 20 residues. CDR3 protein: CASSFRRRLNLNSGANVLTF. The CDR3 DNA follows: TGTGCCAGCAGTTTTCGGCGTCGGTTGAATTTAAACTCTGGGGCCAACGTCCTGACTTTC.